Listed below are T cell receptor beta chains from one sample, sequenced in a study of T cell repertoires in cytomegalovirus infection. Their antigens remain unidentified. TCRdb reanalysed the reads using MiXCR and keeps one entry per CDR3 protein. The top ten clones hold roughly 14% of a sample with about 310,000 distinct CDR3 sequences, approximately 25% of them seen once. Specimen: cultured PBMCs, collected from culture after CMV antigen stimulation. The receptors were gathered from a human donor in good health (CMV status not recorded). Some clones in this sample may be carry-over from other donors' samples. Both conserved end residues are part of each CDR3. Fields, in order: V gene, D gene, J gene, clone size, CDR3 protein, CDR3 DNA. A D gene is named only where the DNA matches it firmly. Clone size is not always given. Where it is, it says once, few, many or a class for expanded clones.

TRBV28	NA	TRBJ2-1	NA	CASSHLSQGNEQFF	TGTGCCAGCAGTCATCTATCACAGGGAAATGAGCAGTTCTTC
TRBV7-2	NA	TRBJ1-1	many	CASSSTGHTEAFF	TGTGCCAGCAGCTCTACAGGGCACACTGAAGCTTTCTTT
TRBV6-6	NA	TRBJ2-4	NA	CASSSGLAKNIQYF	TGTGCCAGCAGTTCGGGGTTAGCCAAAAACATTCAGTACTTC
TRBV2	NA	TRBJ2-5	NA	CASSVLMETQYF	TGTGCCAGCAGTGTCCTGATGGAGACCCAGTACTTC
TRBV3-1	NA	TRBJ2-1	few	CASSQAGISVNEQFF	TGTGCCAGCAGCCAAGCAGGTATTAGCGTGAATGAGCAGTTCTTC
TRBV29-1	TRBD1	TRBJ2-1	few	CSVRDRVHNEQFF	TGCAGCGTCCGGGACAGGGTACACAATGAGCAGTTCTTC
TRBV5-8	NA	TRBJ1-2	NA	CASSDQRTGNYGYTF	TGTGCCAGCAGCGATCAGAGAACAGGGAACTATGGCTACACCTTC
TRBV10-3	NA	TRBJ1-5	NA	CAISAGYVQPQHF	TGTGCCATCAGTGCCGGGTACGTACAGCCCCAGCATTTT
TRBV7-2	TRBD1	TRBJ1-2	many	CASSQATGGYGYTF	TGTGCCAGCAGCCAAGCCACAGGGGGCTATGGCTACACCTTC
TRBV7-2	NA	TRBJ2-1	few	CASSSPGALYNEQFF	TGTGCCAGCAGCTCCCCCGGGGCCCTATACAATGAGCAGTTCTTC
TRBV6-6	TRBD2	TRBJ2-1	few	CASSGTRGYNEQFF	TGTGCCAGCAGCGGGACTAGGGGCTACAATGAGCAGTTCTTC
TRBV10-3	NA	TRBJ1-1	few	CAISDPQENTEAFF	TGTGCCATCAGTGACCCCCAAGAGAACACTGAAGCTTTCTTT
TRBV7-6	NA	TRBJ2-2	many	CASSLTWLTGELFF	TGTGCCAGCAGCTTAACGTGGCTCACCGGGGAGCTGTTTTTT
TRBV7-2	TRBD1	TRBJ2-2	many	CASSLYFGQANTGELFF	TGTGCCAGCAGCTTATATTTCGGACAGGCAAACACCGGGGAGCTGTTTTTT
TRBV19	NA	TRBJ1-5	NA	CASSVDGRDQPQHF	TGTGCCAGTAGTGTAGACGGGAGGGATCAGCCCCAGCATTTT
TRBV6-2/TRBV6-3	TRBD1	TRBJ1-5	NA	CASSTTGQNQPQHF	TGTGCCAGCAGTACGACGGGACAGAATCAGCCCCAGCATTTT
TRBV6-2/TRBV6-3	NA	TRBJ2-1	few	CASSYSTPTSYNEQFF	TGTGCCAGCAGTTACTCGACCCCTACCTCCTACAATGAGCAGTTCTTC
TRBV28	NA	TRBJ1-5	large	CASSLLRVLGAPQHF	TGTGCCAGCAGTCTGCTCAGGGTTTTAGGTGCGCCCCAGCATTTT
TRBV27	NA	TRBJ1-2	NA	CASSPGTYYGYTF	TGTGCCAGCAGTCCCGGGACATACTATGGCTACACCTTC
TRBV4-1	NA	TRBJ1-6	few	CASSLAQGRSPLHF	TGCGCCAGCAGCCTCGCACAGGGCCGGTCACCCCTCCACTTT
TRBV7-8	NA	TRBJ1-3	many	CASSLVRVVTGNTIYF	TGTGCCAGCAGCTTAGTCAGGGTGGTGACTGGAAACACCATATATTTT
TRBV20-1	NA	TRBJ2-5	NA	CSANQWTDQETQYF	TGCAGTGCTAACCAATGGACGGATCAAGAGACCCAGTACTTC
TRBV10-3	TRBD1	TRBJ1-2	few	CAIATDRKVDTPNYGYTF	TGTGCCATCGCAACGGACAGGAAGGTCGACACCCCCAACTATGGCTACACCTTC
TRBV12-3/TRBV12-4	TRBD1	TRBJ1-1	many	CASSRTGRDTEAFF	TGTGCCAGCAGTAGGACAGGGAGGGACACTGAAGCTTTCTTT
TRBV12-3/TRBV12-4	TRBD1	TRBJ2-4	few	CASSRQGPKNIQYF	TGTGCCAGCAGTCGACAGGGTCCCAAAAACATTCAGTACTTC
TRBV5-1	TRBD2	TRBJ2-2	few	CASSSTTSGRFGGELFF	TGCGCCAGCAGCTCCACGACGAGCGGGAGGTTTGGCGGGGAGCTGTTTTTT
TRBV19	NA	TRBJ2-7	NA	CASSIGVRSYEQYF	TGTGCCAGTAGTATTGGAGTACGTTCCTACGAGCAGTACTTC
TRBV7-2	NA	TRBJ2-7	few	CASSLGDILYEQYF	TGTGCCAGCAGCTTAGGGGACATACTGTACGAGCAGTACTTC
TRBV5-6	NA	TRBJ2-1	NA	CASSLGPPSSYNEQFF	TGTGCCAGCAGCTTGGGTCCGCCGAGCTCCTACAATGAGCAGTTCTTC
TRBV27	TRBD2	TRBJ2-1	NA	CASSLAPPGTSGSSSYNEQFF	TGTGCCAGCAGTTTAGCCCCCCCCGGGACTAGCGGGAGCAGCTCCTACAATGAGCAGTTCTTC
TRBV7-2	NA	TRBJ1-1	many	CASSFGLPGRTEAFF	TGTGCCAGCAGCTTCGGACTGCCGGGACGCACTGAAGCTTTCTTT
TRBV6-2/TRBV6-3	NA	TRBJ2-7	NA	CASSPTSYSYEQYF	TGTGCCAGCAGCCCAACTTCCTACTCCTACGAGCAGTACTTC
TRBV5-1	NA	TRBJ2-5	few	CASQVGIQETQYF	TGCGCCAGCCAGGTCGGAATTCAAGAGACCCAGTACTTC
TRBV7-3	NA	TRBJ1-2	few	CASSSPGDYGYTF	TGTGCCAGCAGTTCGCCGGGAGACTATGGCTACACCTTC
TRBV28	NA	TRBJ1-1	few	CASSSSLGGENTEAFF	TGTGCCAGCAGCTCCTCCCTGGGGGGGGAAAACACTGAAGCTTTCTTT
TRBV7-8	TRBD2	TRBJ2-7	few	CASSLDLAGVGEQYF	TGTGCCAGCAGCTTAGATTTAGCGGGAGTAGGAGAGCAGTACTTC
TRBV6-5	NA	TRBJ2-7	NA	CASSYSRVSYEQYF	TGTGCCAGCAGTTACTCCAGGGTCTCCTACGAGCAGTACTTC
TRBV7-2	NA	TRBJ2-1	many	CASSLVSLAGGQFF	TGTGCCAGCAGCTTAGTTTCTCTAGCTGGGGGGCAGTTCTTC
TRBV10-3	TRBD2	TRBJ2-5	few	CAISESTAGGGFQETQYF	TGTGCCATCAGTGAGTCGACGGCGGGAGGGGGGTTCCAGGAGACCCAGTACTTC
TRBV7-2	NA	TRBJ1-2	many	CASTKGRDVGNYGYTF	TGTGCCAGCACCAAAGGCCGGGACGTTGGGAACTATGGCTACACCTTC
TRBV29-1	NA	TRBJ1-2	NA	CSVDVISYGYTF	TGCAGCGTCGATGTAATCAGTTATGGCTACACCTTC
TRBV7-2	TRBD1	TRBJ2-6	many	CASSPGGSGANVLTF	TGTGCCAGCTCCCCAGGGGGCTCTGGGGCCAACGTCCTGACTTTC
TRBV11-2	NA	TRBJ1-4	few	CASSLGFTNEKLFF	TGTGCCAGCAGCTTGGGCTTTACTAATGAAAAACTGTTTTTT
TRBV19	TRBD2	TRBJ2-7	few	CASYGTSGSGTPYEQYF	TGTGCCAGTTACGGGACTAGCGGGAGTGGTACGCCCTACGAGCAGTACTTC
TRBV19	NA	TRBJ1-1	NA	CASSIYNLNTEAFF	TGTGCCAGTAGTATATATAATTTGAACACTGAAGCTTTCTTT
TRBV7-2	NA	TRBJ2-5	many	CASSLGLEGETQYF	TGTGCCAGCAGCTTAGGACTAGAAGGAGAGACCCAGTACTTC
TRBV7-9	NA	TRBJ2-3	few	CASSPAIYTDTQYF	TGTGCCAGCAGCCCCGCCATCTACACAGATACGCAGTATTTT
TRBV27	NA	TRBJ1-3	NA	CASSKIGTGNTIYF	TGTGCCAGCAGTAAGATCGGGACTGGAAACACCATATATTTT
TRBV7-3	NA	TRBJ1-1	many	CASSLTRGGTEAFF	TGTGCCAGCAGCTTAACACGGGGGGGCACTGAAGCTTTCTTT
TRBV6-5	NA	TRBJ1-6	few	CASSYWASNSPLHF	TGTGCCAGCAGTTACTGGGCCAGTAATTCACCCCTCCACTTT
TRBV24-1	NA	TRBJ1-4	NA	CATSDEHNEKLFF	TGTGCCACCAGTGACGAGCATAATGAAAAACTGTTTTTT
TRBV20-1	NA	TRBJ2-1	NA	CSARDINAKVSYNEQFF	TGCAGTGCTAGAGATATAAACGCCAAGGTCTCCTACAATGAGCAGTTCTTC
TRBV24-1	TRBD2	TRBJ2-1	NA	CATSDRSGRAFNEQFF	TGTGCCACCAGTGATCGTAGCGGGAGGGCCTTCAATGAGCAGTTCTTC
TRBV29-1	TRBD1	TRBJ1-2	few	CSVTSGGAYGYTF	TGCAGCGTGACCTCAGGGGGCGCCTATGGCTACACCTTC
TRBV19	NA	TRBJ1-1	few	CASSIRVNTEAFF	TGTGCCAGTAGTATTCGGGTGAACACTGAAGCTTTCTTT
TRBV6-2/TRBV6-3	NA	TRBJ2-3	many	CASSAPGQGTDTQYF	TGTGCCAGCAGCGCCCCGGGGCAGGGTACAGATACGCAGTATTTT
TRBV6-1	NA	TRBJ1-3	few	CASRPNGGGVSGNTIYF	TGTGCCAGCAGACCTAATGGAGGGGGTGTCTCTGGAAACACCATATATTTT